This T cell receptor (beta chain) was found in a study of cytomegalovirus exposure and HLA in healthy donors. The CDR3 spans 14 residues. The V gene end was trimmed by 0 bases and the J gene end by 5 bases; junction bases not matched to a gene: 0. Germline-derived CDR1 and CDR2 are MNHEY and SVGAGI. PCR employed 60 Vbeta and 13 Jbeta primers. Produced via immunoSEQ multiplex PCR; TCRdb's table is partial and in-frame only. The sample consists of under 200,000 clones, roughly four fifths of them appearing once. The chain has TRBV6-5 and TRBJ2-2, with 7 positions matching TRBD2. The source of this sequence is a woman under 30 in good health and CMV-seronegative. Sequencing was carried out using PBMCs. The CDR3 sequence: CASSYSRETGELFF. CDR3 DNA sequence: TGTGCCAGCAGTTACTCGCGGGAGACCGGGGAGCTGTTTTTT.